A single sample gave rise to the 20 T cell receptor beta chains below, sequenced in a study of neurological immune-mediated disorders. Each CDR3 protein is one row after TCRdb ran MiXCR on the 5' RACE reads. This sample has 25,000 to 30,000 distinct CDR3 sequences, with under 8% found just once. Sequencing was performed on PBMCs. The origin of the receptors is a woman aged 45-59 years in good health.

This clonotype was counted many times. V gene TRBV5-1 combines with J gene TRBJ1-3; 7 nucleotides align to TRBD1. Germline CDR1 reads SGHRS; CDR2 reads YFSETQ. V dropped 4 bases and J dropped 0; count of bases not matched to a gene: 7. This CDR3 contains 16 residues. CDR3 DNA sequence: TGCGCCAGCAGCAGGGGACAGATTAGCTCTGGAAACACCATATATTTT. It encodes CASSRGQISSGNTIYF.

This clonotype was seen at least ten times. This rearrangement joins TRBV20-1 to TRBJ1-4, with 7 positions matching TRBD1. Trimming at V came to 6 bases and at J to 8 bases, leaving 9 bases not matched to a gene. Looked up from germline, CDR1 is DFQATT and CDR2 is SNEGSKA (reference sequence). CDR3 length: 13 amino acids. The CDR3: CSAPGQGEEKLFF. DNA of the CDR3: TGCAGTGCGCCGGGGCAGGGGGAAGAAAAACTGTTTTTT.

This clonotype was counted many times. The chain uses TRBV20-1 and TRBJ2-5; 9 positions agree with TRBD1. V lost 1 base and J lost 4; bases outside the gene matches: 1. CDR3 length: 13 amino acids. Germline CDR1 DFQATT, CDR2 SNEGSKA (reference sequence). The CDR3 region is CSARVGQGETQYF. The CDR3 nucleotides read TGCAGTGCTAGAGTGGGACAGGGAGAGACCCAGTACTTC.

This clonotype has a count of ten or more. CDR3 nucleotides: TGCGCCAGCAGCTTGAATGCCGGGGCCTCCTACGAGCAGTACTTC. Its protein is CASSLNAGASYEQYF. The gene calls are TRBV5-1 and TRBJ2-7; D could derive from TRBD1 or TRBD2 (5 bases each). The CDR3 covers 15 residues. Per the germline V gene, CDR1 is SGHRS and CDR2 is YFSETQ. The V gene lost 1 base and the J gene lost 0 bases, with 11 bases spanning the gap.

At least ten counts were recorded for this clonotype. The rearrangement uses TRBV6-5 and TRBJ2-1; 8 positions match TRBD1. This CDR3 region has 15 residues. CDR1 and CDR2 from the germline V gene are MNHEY and SVGAGI. V dropped 5 bases and J dropped 3; count of bases not matched to a gene: 6. The CDR3 sequence: CASSLQGAIYNEQFF. For the CDR3, the DNA is TGTGCCAGCAGTCTTCAGGGGGCCATCTACAATGAGCAGTTCTTC.

At least ten counts were recorded for this clonotype. The rearrangement joins TRBV21-1 to TRBJ1-5; no DNA check was done on the table's D call, TRBD1. TRBV21-1 is tagged as a pseudogene. CDR3 length: 15 residues. CDR3 sequence reads: CASSKFRQGDQPQHF. The CDR3 nucleotides are TGTGCCAGCAGCAAGTTCCGACAGGGGGATCAGCCCCAGCATTTT.

This clonotype was counted at least ten times. The V and J genes are TRBV20-1 and TRBJ2-1; D gene ambiguous. Between the trimmed V and J ends, which lost 2 bases and 7 bases, there was a span of 6 bases. The CDR3 consists of 11 residues. Germline V gene lookup returns CDR1 DFQATT and CDR2 SNEGSKA (reference sequence). The CDR3 region is CSARPYNEQFF. In DNA, the CDR3 is TGCAGTGCTAGACCTTATAATGAGCAGTTCTTC.

This clonotype was recorded many times. This sequence joins TRBV24-1 and TRBJ1-2; D not resolved. Trimming removed 4 bases at V and 3 bases at J, with 14 bases between. CDR3 length equals 15 residues. In germline, CDR1 is KGHDR, CDR2 SFDVKD. The CDR3 here is CATSEVGGRDYGYTF. The CDR3 DNA is TGTGCCACCAGTGAAGTCGGAGGAAGGGACTATGGCTACACCTTC.

This clonotype was seen a few times. This chain links TRBV28 with TRBJ2-3; D gene uncertain. CDR3 size: 14 residues. Germline-derived CDR1 and CDR2 are MDHEN and SYDVKM. Trimming shortened V by 5 bases and J by 2 bases, and 11 bases separated the two germline ends. Here the CDR3 reads CASSVHGFTDTQYF. CDR3 nucleotides: TGTGCCAGCAGTGTACACGGATTCACAGATACGCAGTATTTT.

This clonotype showed up many times. This sequence joins TRBV5-1 and TRBJ2-7; 12 bases agree with TRBD2. V lost 4 bases, J lost 6 bases, and 8 bases stayed unmatched. The CDR3 runs 15 residues. Per germline, CDR1 SGHRS and CDR2 YFSETQ. As DNA, the CDR3 is TGCGCCAGCAGCCGCGAGACTAGCGGGAGTCCCGAGCAGTACTTC. Translated: CASSRETSGSPEQYF.

This clonotype was detected once. This chain uses TRBV20-1 with TRBJ2-1; D remains ambiguous. This CDR3 is 14 amino acids long. V shed 5 bases and J shed 5 bases, with 16 bases lying between them. Germline CDR1 DFQATT, CDR2 SNEGSKA (reference sequence). In DNA form, the CDR3 reads TGCAGTGCTCCACCCCATACTCTAAACAATGAGCAGTTCTTC. Translation: CSAPPHTLNNEQFF.

This clonotype has a count of ten or more. V and J are TRBV7-8 and TRBJ1-2; a weak D match, TRBD1 (5 bases). This CDR3 is built from 15 residues. Trimming left V 1 base short and J 7 bases short, with 16 bases between. CDR1 and CDR2 (germline): SGHVS, FQNEAQ. CDR3 sequence: CASSLDQGPSGGYTF. The CDR3 coding sequence is TGTGCCAGCAGCTTAGACCAGGGCCCCTCGGGTGGCTACACCTTC.

Notes on this clonotype: A read error may explain this, as a much larger clone is one base away. The chain recombines TRBV5-1 with TRBJ1-1, with D hard to call. Trimming cost V 1 base and J 3 bases, with 10 bases left between them. Germline values: CDR1 SGHRS, CDR2 YFSETQ. The CDR3 consists of 14 residues. The CDR3 sequence: CASSLNGMDTEAFF. The CDR3 DNA follows: TGCGCCAGCAGCTTGAACGGTATGGACACTGAAGCTTTCTTT.

This clonotype was observed many times. The chain employs TRBV28 and TRBJ1-5; perhaps TRBD1 as D (5 bases). V was clipped by 6 bases and J by 13 bases, with 22 bases between them. The CDR3 extends over 14 amino acids. Germline assignment: CDR1 MDHEN and CDR2 SYDVKM. CDR3 sequence: CASSSGTPAATQHF. In DNA form, the CDR3 reads TGTGCCAGCAGCTCAGGGACGCCGGCAGCCACGCAGCATTTT.

This clonotype was counted many times. The chain recombines TRBV7-8 with TRBJ1-5; a weak D match, TRBD1 (6 bases). Germline-derived CDR1 and CDR2 are SGHVS and FQNEAQ. This CDR3 spans 15 amino acids. V was pared by 2 bases and J by 3 bases, with 11 bases between. The CDR3 DNA follows: TGTGCCAGCAGCTTATACAGGGACCCCAATCAGCCCCAGCATTTT. Translated: CASSLYRDPNQPQHF. The full variable domain, rest sourced from reference TRBV7-8 and TRBJ1-5, is GAGVSQSPRYKVAKRGQDVALRCDPISGHVSLFWYQQALGQGPEFLTYFQNEAQLDKSGLPSDRFFAERPEGSVSTLKIQRTQQEDSAVYLCASSLYRDPNQPQHFGDGTRLSIL.

This clonotype was observed many times. The CDR3 bases are TGTGCCAGCAGCTTAAGTAGCGGGAATACAGATACGCAGTATTTT. Its protein is CASSLSSGNTDTQYF. The genes are TRBV7-9 and TRBJ2-3; TRBD2 aligns across 8 bases. V dropped 2 bases and J dropped 3; count of bases not matched to a gene: 4. CDR3 length: 15 residues. Per germline, CDR1 SEHNR and CDR2 FQNEAQ (reference sequence). Combining the CDR3 with reference TRBV7-9 and TRBJ2-3 gives the whole variable domain DTGVSQNPRHKITKRGQNVTFRCDPISEHNRLYWYRQTLGQGPEFLTYFQNEAQLEKSRLLSDRFSAERPKGSFSTLEIQRTEQGDSAMYLCASSLSSGNTDTQYFGPGTRLTVL.

Many counts were recorded for this clonotype. This sequence joins TRBV7-2 and TRBJ2-2; D might be TRBD2 (5 bases). The germline V and J ends were trimmed by 5 bases and 7 bases, with 17 bases remaining between them. The CDR3 contains 15 residues. Per the germline V gene, CDR1 is SGHTA and CDR2 is FQGNSA. The CDR3 reads CASSLGGLGGGELFF. The CDR3 nucleotides read TGTGCCAGCAGCCTCGGAGGTTTAGGTGGCGGGGAGCTGTTTTTT.

This clonotype has ten or more counts. This chain uses TRBV20-1 with TRBJ1-5; tentatively, D is TRBD1 (5 bases). This CDR3 is 14 amino acids long. The ends were cut back, 5 bases at V and 2 bases at J, with 13 bases in the middle. Germline lookup yields CDR1 DFQATT and CDR2 SNEGSKA (reference sequence). As DNA, the CDR3 is TGCAGTGCTCTGGAGGGCAGGGGCAATCAGCCCCAGCATTTT. Protein: CSALEGRGNQPQHF.

The sample holds many counts of this clonotype. The chain links TRBV18 to TRBJ1-1; the match to TRBD1 covers 8 bases. The length of the CDR3 is 18 residues. Per germline, CDR1 KGHSH and CDR2 LQKENI. Trimming cost V 3 bases and J 0 bases; bases outside gene matches: 12. The CDR3 here is CASSPVRQGTGMNTEAFF. CDR3 nucleotide sequence: TGTGCCAGCTCACCTGTTAGACAGGGGACCGGGATGAACACTGAAGCTTTCTTT.

This clonotype was counted at least ten times. The rearrangement joins TRBV5-1 to TRBJ2-2, with 9 bases identical to TRBD2. CDR3 size: 16 residues. Losses at the gene ends were 4 bases for V and 5 bases for J; bases not matched to a gene: 9. CDR1 and CDR2 from the germline V gene are SGHRS and YFSETQ. The CDR3 region has the DNA TGCGCCAGCAGCAGTAAGACTAGCGGAGGGACCGGGGAGCTGTTTTTT. It codes for CASSSKTSGGTGELFF.